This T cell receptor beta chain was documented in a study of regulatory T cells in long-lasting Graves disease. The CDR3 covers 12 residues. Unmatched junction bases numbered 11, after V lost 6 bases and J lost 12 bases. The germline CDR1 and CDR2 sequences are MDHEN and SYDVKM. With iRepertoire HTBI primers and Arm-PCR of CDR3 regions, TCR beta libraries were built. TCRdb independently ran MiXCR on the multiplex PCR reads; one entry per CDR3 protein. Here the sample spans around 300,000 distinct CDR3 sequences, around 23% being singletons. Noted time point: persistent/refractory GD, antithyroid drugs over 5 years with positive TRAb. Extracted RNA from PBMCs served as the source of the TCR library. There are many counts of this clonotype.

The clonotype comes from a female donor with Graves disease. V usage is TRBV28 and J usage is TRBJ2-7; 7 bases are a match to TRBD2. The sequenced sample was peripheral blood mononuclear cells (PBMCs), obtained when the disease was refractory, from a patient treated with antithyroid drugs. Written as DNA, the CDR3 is TGTGCCAGCAGGCCTGCTAGCGGCATGTGGTACTTC. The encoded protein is CASRPASGMWYF.